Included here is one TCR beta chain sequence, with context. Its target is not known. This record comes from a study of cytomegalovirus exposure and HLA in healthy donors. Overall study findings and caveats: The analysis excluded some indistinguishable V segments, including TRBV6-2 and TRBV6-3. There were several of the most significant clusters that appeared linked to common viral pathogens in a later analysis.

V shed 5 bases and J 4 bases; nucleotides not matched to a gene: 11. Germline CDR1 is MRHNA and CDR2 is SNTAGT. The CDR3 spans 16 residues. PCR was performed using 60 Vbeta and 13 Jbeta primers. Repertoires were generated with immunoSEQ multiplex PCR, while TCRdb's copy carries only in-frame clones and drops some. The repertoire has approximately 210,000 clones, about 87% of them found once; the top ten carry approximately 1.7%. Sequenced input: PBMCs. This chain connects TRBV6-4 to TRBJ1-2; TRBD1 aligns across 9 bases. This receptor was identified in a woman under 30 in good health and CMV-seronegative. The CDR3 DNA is TGTGCCAGCAGTCACAATTCACAGGGGGCAGGCTATGGCTACACCTTC. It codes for CASSHNSQGAGYGYTF.